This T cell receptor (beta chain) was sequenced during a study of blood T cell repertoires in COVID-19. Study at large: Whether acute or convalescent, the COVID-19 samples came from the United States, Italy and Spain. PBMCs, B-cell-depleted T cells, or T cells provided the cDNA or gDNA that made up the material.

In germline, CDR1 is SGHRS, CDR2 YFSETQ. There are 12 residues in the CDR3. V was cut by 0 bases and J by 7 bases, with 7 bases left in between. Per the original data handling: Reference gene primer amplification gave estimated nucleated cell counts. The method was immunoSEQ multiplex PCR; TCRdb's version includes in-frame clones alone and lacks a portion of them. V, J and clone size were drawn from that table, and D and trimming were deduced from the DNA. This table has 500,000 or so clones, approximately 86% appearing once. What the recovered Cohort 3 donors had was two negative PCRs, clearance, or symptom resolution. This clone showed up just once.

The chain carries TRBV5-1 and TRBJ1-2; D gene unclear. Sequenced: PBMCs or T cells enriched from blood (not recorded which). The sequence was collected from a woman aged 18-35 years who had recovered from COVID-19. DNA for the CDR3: TGCGCCAGCAGCTTGGCCGATAGTGGCTACACCTTC. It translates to CASSLADSGYTF.